These T cell receptor beta chains were read from a single sample in a study of blood T cell repertoires in COVID-19. Generated by immunoSEQ multiplex PCR, the TCRdb table keeps only in-frame clones and is missing some. The data contain under 250,000 clones, approximately 85% of them singletons. Source material: peripheral blood. The receptors come from an elderly man with acute or convalescent COVID-19. CDR3s include the opening cysteine and the closing phenylalanine or tryptophan. A D gene is named only where the DNA matches it firmly. Rows give clone size only sometimes, using once, few, many, or a class for an expanded clone.

TRBJ2-1	once	-	TRBV28	TGTGCCAGCACGCAGGCGAGGAGGAGTGAGCAGTTCTTC	CASTQARRSEQFF
TRBJ1-2	-	TRBD1	TRBV6-5	TGTGCCAGCAGTTACCCAGGGCAGGGGGCTTATGGCTACACCTTC	CASSYPGQGAYGYTF
TRBJ2-1	once	TRBD2	TRBV24-1	TGTGCCACCAGTGATTCTAGCGGGAGGGCCCATGAGCAGTTCTTC	CATSDSSGRAHEQFF
TRBJ2-1	-	TRBD2	TRBV10-3	TGTGCCATCAGTCCAGGGCGGGGGGGGAACAATGAGCAGTTCTTC	CAISPGRGGNNEQFF
TRBJ2-7	once	-	TRBV7-9	TGTGCCAGCAGCTCATTTCGACCAGGACATGGCGAGCAGTACTTC	CASSSFRPGHGEQYF
TRBJ1-5	few	TRBD1	TRBV2	TGTGCCAGCAGTGTAGGGACAGGGTTCAATCAGCCCCAGCATTTT	CASSVGTGFNQPQHF
TRBJ1-3	-	-	TRBV3-1/TRBV3-2	TGTGCCAGCACCCCTCTCACAGTCGGCTCTGGAAACACCATATATTTT	CASTPLTVGSGNTIYF
TRBJ1-2	once	-	TRBV12-3/TRBV12-4	TGTGCCAGCAGTTTACGAACGCAGTATGGCTACACCTTC	CASSLRTQYGYTF
TRBJ1-1	-	TRBD1	TRBV4-1	TGCGCCAGCAGTCCACGGACAGGTAACACTGAAGCTTTCTTT	CASSPRTGNTEAFF
TRBJ1-1	-	-	TRBV5-1	TGCGCCAGCAGTTGGAGACAGGCCACTGAAGCTTTCTTT	CASSWRQATEAFF
TRBJ1-3	once	-	TRBV7-2	TGTGCCAGCAGCTTTAGGGAACAGGCGTACACCATATATTTT	CASSFREQAYTIYF
TRBJ2-5	-	-	TRBV5-1	TGCGCCAGCAGCTTGGGTGACTCACGGGAGACCCAGTACTTC	CASSLGDSRETQYF
TRBJ2-7	-	-	TRBV18	TGTGCCAGCTCACCCTCTTTGTACGAGCAGTACTTC	CASSPSLYEQYF
TRBJ2-5	-	-	TRBV28	TGTGCCAGCAGTTTAGCGGGGCCCCAAGAGACCCAGTACTTC	CASSLAGPQETQYF
TRBJ1-2	-	TRBD1	TRBV15	TGTGCCACCAGCAGATCCCCAGGGGGCGCAGAGGGCTACACCTTC	CATSRSPGGAEGYTF
TRBJ2-3	-	TRBD1	TRBV11-3	TGTGCCAGCAGCCCGGGACAGAACACAGATACGCAGTATTTT	CASSPGQNTDTQYF
TRBJ1-1	-	-	TRBV28	TGTGCCAGCAGTTTATTTTTGTCCATGAACACTGAAGCTTTCTTT	CASSLFLSMNTEAFF
TRBJ2-2	-	-	TRBV19	TGTGCCAGTACCCCTGGTCACAGTAAGAACACCGGGGAGCTGTTTTTT	CASTPGHSKNTGELFF
TRBJ1-3	-	-	TRBV28	TGTGCCAGCAGTTTGGGAGGGGTCTCTGGAAACACCATATATTTT	CASSLGGVSGNTIYF
TRBJ2-3	-	-	TRBV5-6	TGTGCCACCCGGGGGCAGGGGGGCACAGATACGCAGTATTTT	CATRGQGGTDTQYF
TRBJ2-1	-	-	TRBV7-2	TGTGCCAGCAGCTTAGCGGGGGGAAACTACAATGAGCAGTTCTTC	CASSLAGGNYNEQFF
TRBJ1-2	once	-	TRBV28	TGTGCCACCCTTAACAGGCTCCCCCGTGGCTACACCTTC	CATLNRLPRGYTF
TRBJ1-5	-	TRBD1	TRBV7-9	TGTGCCAGCAGCTTCGGACAGGGAGATCAGCCCCAGCATTTT	CASSFGQGDQPQHF
TRBJ2-4	few	-	TRBV7-8	TGTGCCAGCAGCTTTAACGGACTTGACCCCATTCAGTACTTC	CASSFNGLDPIQYF
TRBJ1-1	-	-	TRBV3-1/TRBV3-2	TGTGCCAGCAGCCGGTTCCGAGGGGAGGGGGAAGCTTTCTTT	CASSRFRGEGEAFF
TRBJ1-5	-	TRBD1	TRBV19	TGTGCCAGTAGTGTCCGAACAGGGGCCCGAGATCAGCCCCAGCATTTT	CASSVRTGARDQPQHF
TRBJ2-1	-	TRBD1	TRBV7-2	TGTGCCAGCAGCCTAGGACAGGGACCCAACAATGAGCAGTTCTTC	CASSLGQGPNNEQFF
TRBJ1-2	-	TRBD1	TRBV2	TGTGCCAGCACCCAGACAGGGCCCTATGGCTACACCTTC	CASTQTGPYGYTF
TRBJ2-7	-	-	TRBV18	TGTGCCAGCTCCGAACAGGGCCGCTACGAGCAGTACTTC	CASSEQGRYEQYF
TRBJ2-7	-	-	TRBV14	TGTGCCAGCAGCCAAGAGAGGCAGCTATCTTACTACGAGCAGTACTTC	CASSQERQLSYYEQYF
TRBJ2-5	-	-	TRBV5-1	TGCGCCAGCAGCTTGGGCCAGGGGAACCAAGAGACCCAGTACTTC	CASSLGQGNQETQYF
TRBJ2-5	once	-	TRBV11-3	TGTGCCAGCAGAGAGAGGAATCAAGAGACCCAGTACTTC	CASRERNQETQYF
TRBJ1-2	-	-	TRBV4-1	TGCGCCAGCAGCCGGGGGGAAACAGTTCGGCCCTATGGCTACACCTTC	CASSRGETVRPYGYTF
TRBJ1-1	-	-	TRBV3-1/TRBV3-2	TGTGCCAGCAGCCAAGGATCGGGGGGCACATCTGAAGCTTTCTTT	CASSQGSGGTSEAFF
TRBJ2-1	-	-	TRBV3-1/TRBV3-2	TGTGCCAGCAGCCAAGGAAGCCCCTTCAATGAGCAGTTCTTC	CASSQGSPFNEQFF
TRBJ1-1	-	-	TRBV2	TGTGCCAGCAGTGAAATATCTGACACTGAAGCTTTCTTT	CASSEISDTEAFF